The sample holds a few counts of the clone carrying this T cell receptor (beta chain). Its antigen is currently unknown. The record originates from a study of response to subunit inactivated influenza vaccine. Looked up from germline, CDR1 is SQVTM and CDR2 is ANQGSEA. CDR3 length: 14 residues. J lost 10 bases, V lost 7 bases, and 16 bases had no gene match. General study findings and limits: Each seasonal influenza vaccination recruits few new T cells, the authors suggested.

One entry per CDR3 protein, called by TCRdb with MiXCR from the RT-PCR reads. Of around 850,000 distinct CDR3 sequences listed, approximately 18% are singletons. The clonotype was recovered from a man aged 50-59 years who received an inactivated influenza vaccine. The sample here was PBMCs from blood, taken about 5 days after vaccination. The chain links TRBV29-1 to TRBJ2-5; 9 nucleotides agree with TRBD2. CDR3 region: CSAEGGGAYGGQYF. CDR3 DNA sequence: TGCAGCGCCGAGGGCGGGGGGGCCTATGGAGGCCAGTACTTC.